This TCR beta chain comes out of a study of Tregs in tolerant kidney transplant recipients. Germline CDR1 is SGHRS and CDR2 is YFSETQ. The CDR3 is 11 amino acids. The V and J ends lost 4 bases and 3 bases respectively, with 4 bases between them. Using immunoSEQ multiplex PCR, the repertoire was profiled, and TCRdb retains in-frame clones only, with some absent. The table shows some 240,000 clones, with about 80% occurring only once. Thawed PBMCs were FACS-sorted into unstimulated CD4+CD25+CD127- regulatory T cells, CD4+CD25- non-regulatory cells, CD4 and CD8 cells. Comments on this clone: Its antigen remains unidentified.

General study findings and limits: Few patients were studied, so findings need validation in larger groups.

The sample consisted of CD4+ T cells from blood. The TCR originated in a human donor in good health. The chain employs TRBV5-1 and TRBJ2-5; no firm D call. CDR3 region: CASSTEETQYF. CDR3 in DNA: TGCGCCAGCAGCACCGAAGAGACCCAGTACTTC. Combining the CDR3 with reference TRBV5-1 and TRBJ2-5 gives the whole variable domain KAGVTQTPRYLIKTRGQQVTLSCSPISGHRSVSWYQQTPGQGLQFLFEYFSETQRNKGNFPGRFSGRQFSNSRSEMNVSTLELGDSALYLCASSTEETQYFGPGTRLLVL.